Below are 32 T cell receptor beta chains sequenced from a single sample in a study of response to subunit inactivated influenza vaccine (dated by TCRdb to the late 2010s). The library was built by means of RT-PCR. TCRdb lists the instrument as Illumina HiSeq 2500. The raw public reads went through TCRdb reprocessing: fastp at Q25, MiXCR clone calling, in-frame beta chains kept. Each record represents a unique CDR3 protein, reported with the most common genes and DNA among its rows. This sample holds about 520,000 distinct CDR3 sequences; 6.5% to 8% were observed only once. About an eighth of the sample is held by the ten biggest clonotypes. The sample here was PBMCs from blood, taken around 25 months after vaccination. Receptor source: a man between 50 and 75 years old who received an inactivated influenza vaccine. Donor details come from another sample of the same person, matched by shared clones.

This clonotype was detected a few times. Here the CDR3 DNA reads TGTGCCAGCAGTGAACGGGCAGGACAGGGGAAAAACATTCAGTACTTC. It yields the protein CASSERAGQGKNIQYF. V gene TRBV2 combines with J gene TRBJ2-4; 9 positions match TRBD1. V lost 2 bases to trimming and J lost 4 bases; unmatched junction nucleotides: 6. CDR1 and CDR2 from the germline V gene are SNHLY and FYNNEI. CDR3 length equals 16 residues.

The chain recombines TRBV20-1 with TRBJ2-7, with unresolved D. Trimming removed 0 bases at V and 3 bases at J, with 12 bases between. This CDR3 comprises 14 residues. Germline loops: CDR1 DFQATT, CDR2 SNEGSKA (reference sequence). CDR3 sequence: CSARDRTRLYEQYF. Here the CDR3 DNA reads TGCAGTGCTAGAGATCGTACAAGACTCTACGAGCAGTACTTC.

This chain links TRBV2 with TRBJ2-6; possibly TRBD1 or TRBD2 for D (5 bases each). CDR3 length equals 16 residues. V lost 3 bases to trimming and J lost 2 bases, with 11 bases between them. Germline V CDR1 and CDR2: SNHLY, FYNNEI. CDR3 DNA sequence: TGTGCCAGCAGTGAGACCCGGGACCCTGGGGCCAACGTCCTGACTTTC. Translating gives CASSETRDPGANVLTF.

This clonotype was detected only a few times. The chain recombines TRBV20-1 with TRBJ2-3; 10 nucleotides match TRBD2. The ends lost 5 bases at V and 2 bases at J; junction bases unmatched: 4. The germline CDR1 and CDR2 sequences are DFQATT and SNEGSKA (reference sequence). This CDR3 contains 14 residues. DNA of the CDR3: TGCAGTGCTGGGGGGACTAGCGCCACAGATACGCAGTATTTT. Amino acids: CSAGGTSATDTQYF.

The V and J genes are TRBV20-1 and TRBJ2-7; a weak D match, TRBD2 (6 bases). The V and J ends lost 3 bases and 0 bases respectively, with 15 bases between them. Germline V CDR1 and CDR2: DFQATT, SNEGSKA (reference sequence). This CDR3 contains 15 residues. Written as DNA, the CDR3 is TGCAGTGCTAGGGCTGATAGCGGAGCCTCCTACGAGCAGTACTTC. This sequence encodes CSARADSGASYEQYF.

A few counts support this clonotype. V and J are TRBV12-3 or TRBV12-4 and TRBJ2-5; D gene unclear. V shed 8 bases and J shed 5 bases, with 18 bases lying between them. The CDR3 has 14 residues. In DNA, the CDR3 is TGTGCCAGCTCACCGGACGGGCTCTCGGAGACCCAGTACTTC. Its translation is CASSPDGLSETQYF.

This clonotype turned up a few times. The V call is TRBV4-3, the J call TRBJ2-2; tentatively, D is TRBD2 (6 bases). V lost 9 bases and J lost 2, with 16 bases in between. Germline V gives CDR1 LGHNA, CDR2 YSLEER. The CDR3 runs 15 residues. DNA for the CDR3: TGCGCCAGTAACGGGGGTTACCTAAACACCGGGGAGCTGTTTTTT. Translating gives CASNGGYLNTGELFF.

The V and J genes are TRBV3-1 and TRBJ2-3; no firm D call. The CDR3 length is 14 residues. Germline CDR1 is LGHDT and CDR2 is YNNKEL (reference sequence). The germline V and J ends were trimmed by 0 bases and 2 bases, with 6 bases remaining between them. CDR3: CASSQEKDTDTQYF. CDR3 DNA: TGTGCCAGCAGCCAAGAGAAGGACACAGATACGCAGTATTTT.

V is TRBV7-2 and J is TRBJ2-3; no clear D. Germline values: CDR1 SGHTA, CDR2 FQGNSA. The CDR3 has 13 residues. Trimming removed 5 bases from V and 2 bases from J, with 8 bases in between. The CDR3 DNA is TGTGCCAGCAGCCCACAGCACACAGATACGCAGTATTTT. Its translation is CASSPQHTDTQYF.

This clonotype was seen more than once but under ten times. The rearrangement uses TRBV20-1 and TRBJ2-3; 7 bases match TRBD2. Germline CDR1 and CDR2: DFQATT and SNEGSKA (reference sequence). The CDR3 loop spans 15 amino acids. V trimming: 6 bases; J trimming: 3 bases; junction bases outside the gene matches: 12. CDR3 loop: CSAQGRRESTDTQYF. The CDR3 nucleotides are TGCAGTGCCCAGGGTCGGCGGGAGAGTACAGATACGCAGTATTTT.

V is TRBV29-1 and J is TRBJ2-7; 7 positions match TRBD2. With 5 bases clipped from V and 2 bases from J, the junction kept 9 bases outside the gene matches. CDR3 length equals 14 residues. Germline lookup yields CDR1 SQVTM and CDR2 ANQGSEA. The CDR3 DNA follows: TGCAGCGTTCGGGACTACCCCCATGCCTACGAGCAGTACTTC. Translating gives CSVRDYPHAYEQYF.

This chain joins TRBV18 and TRBJ2-2; 7 bases match TRBD2. V lost 0 bases to trimming and J lost 1 base; unmatched junction nucleotides: 2. CDR1 and CDR2 (germline): KGHSH, LQKENI. This CDR3 is built from 16 residues. The CDR3 sequence is CASSPPSGGNTGELFF. CDR3 DNA sequence: TGTGCCAGCTCACCACCGTCGGGGGGGAACACCGGGGAGCTGTTTTTT.

The chain recombines TRBV6-1 with TRBJ2-4, with 16 nucleotides matching TRBD2. The CDR3 runs 18 residues. Germline trimming cut 5 bases from V and 4 bases from J; bases unmatched to any gene: 8. The germline V gene has CDR1 MNHNS and CDR2 SASEGT. CDR3 DNA: TGTGCCAGCAGTCCGGGACTAGCGGGGGGGCTTGGAAAAAACATTCAGTACTTC. Its translation is CASSPGLAGGLGKNIQYF.

The chain combines TRBV20-1 with TRBJ2-1; 13 bases map to TRBD2. V lost 5 bases and J lost 7; bases outside the gene matches: 5. Germline CDR1 reads DFQATT; CDR2 reads SNEGSKA (reference sequence). This CDR3 has 14 residues. The CDR3 spells CSAGLAGATNEQFF. CDR3 DNA: TGCAGTGCTGGACTAGCGGGAGCTACAAATGAGCAGTTCTTC.

In this sample, this clonotype turned up a few times. The CDR3 protein is CASSPGQRASDSYEQYF. The DNA of the CDR3 is TGTGCCAGCAGCCCAGGGCAGAGGGCTAGCGACTCCTACGAGCAGTACTTC. The chain carries TRBV7-2 and TRBJ2-7; a possible D gene is TRBD2 (6 bases). CDR1 SGHTA and CDR2 FQGNSA come from the germline V gene. V lost 5 bases, J lost 0 bases, and 20 bases lay in between. The CDR3 runs to 17 residues.

This clonotype was recorded a few times. The rearrangement uses TRBV10-3 and TRBJ2-1; 9 positions agree with TRBD2. V was pared by 5 bases and J by 6 bases, with 11 bases of the junction left unmatched. Germline CDR1 ENHRY, CDR2 SYGVKD. The CDR3 totals 16 residues. In nucleotides, the CDR3 is TGTGCCATCAGTAAACAGGGCGGGAGGGTAACCAATGAGCAGTTCTTC. Residues: CAISKQGGRVTNEQFF.

This clonotype appeared many times. DNA for the CDR3: TGTGCCAGCAGTCAAGGGGGGGGTGAGCAGTTCTTC. Protein sequence: CASSQGGGEQFF. The chain carries TRBV25-1 and TRBJ2-1; D perhaps matches TRBD2 (7 bases). Per the germline V gene, CDR1 is MGHDK and CDR2 is SYGVNS. The V end lost 5 bases, the J end lost 9 bases, and 11 bases lay between the germline ends. The length of the CDR3 is 12 residues.

This clonotype turned up a few times. The rearrangement joins TRBV12-3 or TRBV12-4 to TRBJ1-4; the D is unclear. Trimming cost V 6 bases and J 8 bases, with 16 bases left between them. This CDR3 contains 14 residues. The CDR3 nucleotides read TGTGCCAGCAGCCCCGTTGTGGGAGTGGAAAAACTGTTTTTT. It encodes CASSPVVGVEKLFF.

The sample holds many counts of this clonotype. The J gene is TRBJ2-1, the V gene TRBV12-3 or TRBV12-4; possibly TRBD2 for D (6 bases). The CDR3 sequence is 14 residues long. V was trimmed by 6 bases and J by 10 bases, leaving 19 bases between them. In nucleotides, the CDR3 is TGTGCCAGCAGGGGGAGGCGGGGAAGGTTAGAGCAGTTCTTC. This translates into CASRGRRGRLEQFF.

This clonotype was seen many times. In nucleotides, the CDR3 is TGTGCCAGCAGCTTGTTCGGACTAGCGGCAAACAATGAGCAGTTCTTC. Its translation: CASSLFGLAANNEQFF. The chain carries TRBV5-4 and TRBJ2-1; 10 positions agree with TRBD2. V was clipped by 1 base and J by 5 bases; unmatched bases: 6. CDR3 size: 16 residues. Germline V gene sequence: CDR1 SGHNT, CDR2 YYREEE (reference sequence).

This clonotype was observed at least ten times. The chain joins TRBV28 to TRBJ2-3; D unresolved. The CDR3 loop spans 17 amino acids. The ends were cut back, 2 bases at V and 2 bases at J, with 17 bases in the middle. The germline CDR1 and CDR2 sequences are MDHEN and SYDVKM. CDR3 sequence reads: CASSLTGRAASTDTQYF. CDR3 bases: TGTGCCAGCAGTTTAACCGGTAGGGCAGCCTCCACAGATACGCAGTATTTT. Supplemented by reference TRBV28 and TRBJ2-3, the full variable domain reads DVKVTQSSRYLVKRTGEKVFLECVQDMDHENMFWYRQDPGLGLRLIYFSYDVKMKEKGDIPEGYSVSREKKERFSLILESASTNQTSMYLCASSLTGRAASTDTQYFGPGTRLTVL.

The CDR3 bases are TGTGCCAGCAGACTTAGGACTAGCGGTGGCAGGGCCGGGCAGTTCTTC. Translation gives CASRLRTSGGRAGQFF. The chain joins TRBV28 to TRBJ2-1; 10 bases are shared with TRBD2. The J segment lost 12 bases and the V segment lost 6 bases, leaving 17 bases of the junction unmatched. CDR1 and CDR2 from the germline V gene are MDHEN and SYDVKM. The CDR3 totals 16 residues.

The V and J genes are TRBV9 and TRBJ2-2, with a tentative D call TRBD1 (5 bases). V shed 0 bases and J shed 5 bases, with 5 bases lying between them. This CDR3 region has 13 residues. CDR1 SGDLS and CDR2 YYNGEE come from the germline V gene. The CDR3, as DNA: TGTGCCAGCAGCGTAGAGGGGACCGGGGAGCTGTTTTTT. This codes for CASSVEGTGELFF.

The J gene is TRBJ2-7, the V gene TRBV29-1; no clear D gene. The CDR3 has 14 residues. Germline V lookup: CDR1 SQVTM, CDR2 ANQGSEA. Trimming stripped 6 bases from V and 7 bases from J, with 22 bases between. CDR3 sequence reads: CSVRIAGRSWEQYF. The DNA of the CDR3 is TGCAGCGTGAGGATCGCAGGACGATCTTGGGAGCAGTACTTC.

This clonotype showed up many times. The chain combines TRBV2 with TRBJ2-7; 9 bases map to TRBD2. The germline V gene encodes CDR1 SNHLY and CDR2 FYNNEI. The ends lost 8 bases at V and 0 bases at J; junction bases unmatched: 11. This CDR3 is built from 16 residues. For the CDR3, the DNA is TGTGCCAGCGGACTCTACCTAGCGGGGAGCTCCTACGAGCAGTACTTC. It codes for CASGLYLAGSSYEQYF.

This clonotype came up many times. V usage is TRBV4-2 and J usage is TRBJ2-5, with D possibly being TRBD2 (6 bases). This CDR3 spans 13 amino acids. Trimming took off 6 bases at V and 1 base at J, with 9 bases between the two ends. Germline V gives CDR1 LGHNA, CDR2 YNFKEQ. CDR3 in amino acids: CASRAGTQETQYF. For the CDR3, the DNA is TGTGCCAGCAGGGCGGGGACCCAAGAGACCCAGTACTTC.

There are a few counts of this clonotype. This chain connects TRBV7-2 to TRBJ2-3; 8 nucleotides line up with TRBD2. The CDR3 is 16 amino acids. CDR1 is SGHTA and CDR2 is FQGNSA in the germline V gene. V shed 6 bases, J shed 2 bases, and the junction held 10 bases outside the gene matches. The CDR3 loop is CASRPAGGLYTDTQYF. Here the CDR3 DNA reads TGTGCCAGCAGACCGGCGGGGGGCCTCTACACAGATACGCAGTATTTT.

V is TRBV6-1 and J is TRBJ1-4; D is unclear. With 8 bases removed from V and 8 bases from J, the gap between germline ends came to 18 bases. This CDR3 spans 14 amino acids. Germline CDR1 MNHNS, CDR2 SASEGT. CDR3 in DNA: TGTGCCAGCCCCGAAGACCCCCAAGGGGAAAAACTGTTTTTT. Its translation is CASPEDPQGEKLFF.

This clonotype was observed many times. The chain is built from TRBV12-3 or TRBV12-4 and TRBJ2-5; D gene uncertain. Deletions cut 2 bases from V and 4 bases from J, with 11 bases between. The CDR3 covers 14 residues. Here the CDR3 reads CASSLFSITETQYF. For the CDR3, the DNA is TGTGCCAGCAGTTTATTCAGTATTACAGAGACCCAGTACTTC.

This clonotype has at least ten counts. The chain joins TRBV20-1 to TRBJ1-2; 9 bases are shared with TRBD1. The V gene's germline CDR1 is DFQATT and CDR2 SNEGSKA (reference sequence). This CDR3 spans 13 amino acids. V lost 8 bases, J lost 4 bases, and 8 bases stayed unmatched. The CDR3 region has the DNA TGCAGTACTTTGACAGGGGGAAGCTATGGCTACACCTTC. Protein: CSTLTGGSYGYTF.

This clonotype has just a few counts. This chain uses TRBV28 with TRBJ2-2, with 8 bases identical to TRBD1. This CDR3 comprises 13 residues. V dropped 5 bases and J dropped 11; count of bases not matched to a gene: 7. The germline gives CDR1 MDHEN, CDR2 SYDVKM. As DNA, the CDR3 is TGTGCCAGCAGTCCCGCCGGGACAGGCGAGCTGTTTTTT. Translation gives CASSPAGTGELFF.

This clonotype was recorded a few times. The V gene is TRBV19, the J gene TRBJ1-1, with TRBD1 matching over 8 bases. The V gene's germline CDR1 is LNHDA and CDR2 SQIVND (reference sequence). The CDR3 extends over 15 amino acids. With V trimmed by 7 bases and J by 2 bases, 9 bases remained unmatched. The CDR3 bases are TGTGCCAGTACCTTTTCCGGGACAGGAAACACTGAAGCTTTCTTT. This translates into CASTFSGTGNTEAFF.